Listed below are T cell receptor beta chains from one sample, sequenced in a study of T cells in localized non-small cell lung cancer. Using immunoSEQ multiplex PCR, the repertoire was profiled, and TCRdb retains in-frame clones only, with some absent. The repertoire has tens of thousands of clones, around 90% of them found once; the top ten carry roughly 1.9%. The material was peripheral blood, obtained before any cancer treatment. These receptors all come from a woman between 40 and 69 years old with stage I lung adenocarcinoma. Both conserved end residues are part of each CDR3. The order of the fields is clone size, D gene, J gene, V gene, CDR3 protein, CDR3 DNA. D genes are given only for firm matches. Only part of the rows carry a size: once, few, many, or a class if the clone is expanded.

clone_size: few
d_call: .
j_call: TRBJ2-7
v_call: TRBV7-9
cdr3_aa: CASEGPVPYEQYF
cdr3_nt: TGTGCCTCGGAGGGGCCCGTCCCCTACGAGCAGTACTTC

clone_size: .
d_call: .
j_call: TRBJ1-2
v_call: TRBV30
cdr3_aa: CAWSRAAGYTF
cdr3_nt: TGTGCCTGGAGCAGGGCGGCTGGCTACACCTTC

clone_size: .
d_call: TRBD2
j_call: TRBJ2-3
v_call: TRBV29-1
cdr3_aa: CTVWSGSSPDTQYF
cdr3_nt: TGCACCGTCTGGAGCGGGAGTAGCCCAGATACGCAGTATTTT

clone_size: .
d_call: TRBD2
j_call: TRBJ2-3
v_call: TRBV9
cdr3_aa: CASSVAGGLRSTDTQYF
cdr3_nt: TGTGCCAGCAGCGTAGCGGGAGGGTTGAGGAGCACAGATACGCAGTATTTT

clone_size: .
d_call: TRBD2
j_call: TRBJ2-3
v_call: TRBV9
cdr3_aa: CASSVVSGGDADTQYF
cdr3_nt: TGTGCCAGCAGCGTAGTGAGCGGGGGGGATGCAGATACGCAGTATTTT

clone_size: .
d_call: TRBD1
j_call: TRBJ1-1
v_call: TRBV27
cdr3_aa: CASSPLGQGNTEAFF
cdr3_nt: TGTGCCAGCAGTCCACTGGGACAGGGGAACACTGAAGCTTTCTTT

clone_size: .
d_call: TRBD2
j_call: TRBJ2-1
v_call: TRBV5-1
cdr3_aa: CASCGGVPYNEQFF
cdr3_nt: TGCGCCAGCTGTGGGGGGGTCCCCTACAATGAGCAGTTCTTC

clone_size: once
d_call: .
j_call: TRBJ1-1
v_call: TRBV7-9
cdr3_aa: CASSLVANTEAFF
cdr3_nt: TGTGCCAGCAGCTTAGTCGCGAACACTGAAGCTTTCTTT

clone_size: .
d_call: TRBD1
j_call: TRBJ1-1
v_call: TRBV5-1
cdr3_aa: CASSLAGQGNTEAFF
cdr3_nt: TGCGCCAGCAGCTTGGCGGGACAGGGGAACACTGAAGCTTTCTTT

clone_size: once
d_call: .
j_call: TRBJ1-1
v_call: TRBV6-5
cdr3_aa: CASSGDGGANTEAFF
cdr3_nt: TGTGCCAGCAGTGGGGACGGGGGCGCGAACACTGAAGCTTTCTTT

clone_size: .
d_call: .
j_call: TRBJ1-1
v_call: TRBV6-1
cdr3_aa: CASTSRETSTEAFF
cdr3_nt: TGTGCCAGCACCTCGAGAGAGACGAGCACTGAAGCTTTCTTT

clone_size: .
d_call: .
j_call: TRBJ1-2
v_call: TRBV11-2
cdr3_aa: CASSLEGHYGYTF
cdr3_nt: TGTGCCAGCAGCTTAGAGGGGCACTATGGCTACACCTTC

clone_size: .
d_call: TRBD1
j_call: TRBJ2-7
v_call: TRBV30
cdr3_aa: CAWSVKVAGGYEQYF
cdr3_nt: TGTGCCTGGAGTGTGAAAGTTGCAGGGGGCTACGAGCAGTACTTC

clone_size: .
d_call: .
j_call: TRBJ2-5
v_call: TRBV18
cdr3_aa: CASSPDQQETQYF
cdr3_nt: TGTGCCAGCTCACCCGATCAACAAGAGACCCAGTACTTC

clone_size: .
d_call: TRBD2
j_call: TRBJ2-1
v_call: TRBV11-1
cdr3_aa: CASSRSSAGEEYNEQFF
cdr3_nt: TGTGCCAGCAGCCGAAGTTCAGCGGGAGAAGAGTACAATGAGCAGTTCTTC

clone_size: once
d_call: .
j_call: TRBJ2-3
v_call: TRBV25-1
cdr3_aa: CASSEYLGPPPDTQYF
cdr3_nt: TGTGCCAGCAGTGAATATTTGGGGCCCCCCCCAGATACGCAGTATTTT

clone_size: .
d_call: .
j_call: TRBJ2-7
v_call: TRBV30
cdr3_aa: CAWTGGGRGYEQYF
cdr3_nt: TGTGCCTGGACTGGGGGCGGGAGAGGATACGAGCAGTACTTC

clone_size: few
d_call: TRBD2
j_call: TRBJ2-3
v_call: TRBV18
cdr3_aa: CASSPPIGGADTQYF
cdr3_nt: TGTGCCAGCTCACCACCGATCGGGGGGGCAGATACGCAGTATTTT

clone_size: .
d_call: .
j_call: TRBJ1-2
v_call: TRBV18
cdr3_aa: CASSPTGTYGYTF
cdr3_nt: TGTGCCAGCTCACCGACAGGAACCTATGGCTACACCTTC

clone_size: .
d_call: TRBD1
j_call: TRBJ1-1
v_call: TRBV27
cdr3_aa: CASWDRVTPLVNTEAFF
cdr3_nt: TGTGCCAGCTGGGACAGAGTCACCCCCCTCGTAAACACTGAAGCTTTCTTT

clone_size: once
d_call: .
j_call: TRBJ1-1
v_call: TRBV19
cdr3_aa: CASSITGSAKMNTEAFF
cdr3_nt: TGTGCCAGTAGTATTACAGGTTCTGCAAAAATGAACACTGAAGCTTTCTTT

clone_size: .
d_call: TRBD2
j_call: TRBJ2-5
v_call: TRBV7-3
cdr3_aa: CASSGGAGDQETQYF
cdr3_nt: TGTGCCAGCAGCGGGGGAGCGGGAGACCAAGAGACCCAGTACTTC

clone_size: .
d_call: .
j_call: TRBJ1-1
v_call: TRBV6-5
cdr3_aa: CASSYSLRTEAFF
cdr3_nt: TGTGCCAGCAGTTACTCTTTAAGGACTGAAGCTTTCTTT

clone_size: .
d_call: .
j_call: TRBJ2-7
v_call: TRBV6-1
cdr3_aa: CASIAAHYEQYF
cdr3_nt: TGTGCCAGCATTGCGGCCCACTACGAGCAGTACTTC

clone_size: .
d_call: .
j_call: TRBJ1-2
v_call: TRBV4-2
cdr3_aa: CASSQEVVTRYGYTF
cdr3_nt: TGTGCCAGCAGCCAAGAGGTGGTTACGCGCTATGGCTACACCTTC

clone_size: .
d_call: .
j_call: TRBJ1-1
v_call: TRBV6-5
cdr3_aa: CASSPIGGVTTEAFF
cdr3_nt: TGTGCCAGCAGCCCTATAGGGGGGGTCACTACTGAAGCTTTCTTT

clone_size: .
d_call: TRBD1
j_call: TRBJ1-2
v_call: TRBV19
cdr3_aa: CASRRDRANYGYTF
cdr3_nt: TGTGCCAGTAGGAGGGACAGGGCCAACTATGGCTACACCTTC

clone_size: .
d_call: .
j_call: TRBJ1-2
v_call: TRBV4-3
cdr3_aa: CASSQETGAIYGYTF
cdr3_nt: TGCGCCAGCAGCCAGGAAACGGGGGCAATATATGGCTACACCTTC

clone_size: .
d_call: .
j_call: TRBJ1-1
v_call: TRBV6-5
cdr3_aa: CASTGVWGTHTEAFF
cdr3_nt: TGTGCCAGCACTGGGGTATGGGGCACGCACACTGAAGCTTTCTTT

clone_size: .
d_call: .
j_call: TRBJ2-1
v_call: TRBV6-5
cdr3_aa: CASSYEARGTNNEQFF
cdr3_nt: TGTGCCAGCAGTTACGAAGCCAGAGGTACAAACAATGAGCAGTTCTTC

clone_size: once
d_call: .
j_call: TRBJ1-4
v_call: TRBV5-6
cdr3_aa: CASSFGRASEKLFF
cdr3_nt: TGTGCCAGCAGTTTCGGTAGAGCCTCGGAAAAACTGTTTTTT

clone_size: .
d_call: .
j_call: TRBJ2-1
v_call: TRBV2
cdr3_aa: CASSEYTNNEQFF
cdr3_nt: TGTGCCAGCAGCGAGTACACGAACAATGAGCAGTTCTTC

clone_size: .
d_call: TRBD1
j_call: TRBJ1-1
v_call: TRBV19
cdr3_aa: CASSPQGQPSDTEAFF
cdr3_nt: TGTGCCAGTAGTCCACAGGGGCAACCCTCGGACACTGAAGCTTTCTTT

clone_size: .
d_call: .
j_call: TRBJ2-6
v_call: TRBV5-6
cdr3_aa: CASRLGSGANVLTF
cdr3_nt: TGTGCCAGCAGGTTGGGATCCGGGGCCAACGTCCTGACTTTC

clone_size: .
d_call: .
j_call: TRBJ1-1
v_call: TRBV19
cdr3_aa: CASGTKHPVSEAFF
cdr3_nt: TGTGCCAGCGGGACCAAACATCCTGTGTCTGAAGCTTTCTTT

clone_size: .
d_call: TRBD1
j_call: TRBJ1-1
v_call: TRBV7-2
cdr3_aa: CASSTKDKGTAEAFF
cdr3_nt: TGTGCCAGCAGCACTAAAGATAAAGGGACAGCTGAAGCTTTCTTT

clone_size: .
d_call: .
j_call: TRBJ2-7
v_call: TRBV30
cdr3_aa: CAWSVGDLKDSGSYEQYF
cdr3_nt: TGTGCCTGGAGTGTGGGGGACTTAAAGGATTCGGGCTCCTACGAGCAGTACTTC

clone_size: .
d_call: .
j_call: TRBJ2-1
v_call: TRBV7-3
cdr3_aa: CASSSQFGVNEQFF
cdr3_nt: TGTGCCAGCAGCTCACAATTCGGGGTCAATGAGCAGTTCTTC

clone_size: .
d_call: .
j_call: TRBJ1-4
v_call: TRBV19
cdr3_aa: CASSWQVNEKLFF
cdr3_nt: TGTGCCAGTAGTTGGCAGGTTAATGAAAAACTGTTTTTT

clone_size: .
d_call: TRBD1
j_call: TRBJ2-7
v_call: TRBV6-5
cdr3_aa: CASSRDSFFYEQYF
cdr3_nt: TGTGCCAGCAGCCGGGACAGTTTTTTCTACGAGCAGTACTTC

clone_size: .
d_call: .
j_call: TRBJ1-1
v_call: TRBV6-1
cdr3_aa: CASSEAGHQNTEAFF
cdr3_nt: TGTGCCAGCAGTGAAGCGGGGCACCAGAACACTGAAGCTTTCTTT

clone_size: once
d_call: TRBD2
j_call: TRBJ2-3
v_call: TRBV13
cdr3_aa: CASSRPVGGARDTQYF
cdr3_nt: TGTGCCAGCAGCCGACCTGTCGGGGGGGCCCGTGATACGCAGTATTTT

clone_size: few
d_call: TRBD1
j_call: TRBJ1-4
v_call: TRBV28
cdr3_aa: CASSLGGQGAEKLFF
cdr3_nt: TGTGCCAGCAGTTTAGGTGGACAGGGGGCGGAAAAACTGTTTTTT

clone_size: .
d_call: TRBD2
j_call: TRBJ2-3
v_call: TRBV11-2
cdr3_aa: CASSRGLAGDGTDTQYF
cdr3_nt: TGTGCCAGCAGTCGGGGACTAGCGGGAGATGGTACAGATACGCAGTATTTT

clone_size: once
d_call: .
j_call: TRBJ2-1
v_call: TRBV5-5
cdr3_aa: CASSQKGQAQFF
cdr3_nt: TGTGCCAGCAGCCAGAAAGGGCAGGCCCAGTTCTTC

clone_size: .
d_call: .
j_call: TRBJ1-1
v_call: TRBV11-3
cdr3_aa: CASSLVVNTEAFF
cdr3_nt: TGTGCCAGCAGCTTAGTGGTGAACACTGAAGCTTTCTTT

clone_size: .
d_call: .
j_call: TRBJ1-1
v_call: TRBV20-1
cdr3_aa: CSAKEGGAFF
cdr3_nt: TGCAGTGCCAAGGAGGGAGGAGCTTTCTTT

clone_size: .
d_call: .
j_call: TRBJ1-3
v_call: TRBV6-5
cdr3_aa: CASSSQLNTIYF
cdr3_nt: TGTGCCAGCAGTTCTCAATTAAACACCATATATTTT

clone_size: .
d_call: .
j_call: TRBJ2-2
v_call: TRBV6-4
cdr3_aa: CASSDSPVTGELFF
cdr3_nt: TGTGCCAGCAGTGACTCCCCGGTTACCGGGGAGCTGTTTTTT

clone_size: .
d_call: .
j_call: TRBJ2-1
v_call: TRBV28
cdr3_aa: CASIGGDSSYNEQFF
cdr3_nt: TGTGCCAGCATTGGGGGGGACAGCTCCTACAATGAGCAGTTCTTC

clone_size: .
d_call: .
j_call: TRBJ1-2
v_call: TRBV28
cdr3_aa: CASSSPLGGYTF
cdr3_nt: TGTGCCAGCAGTTCCCCTCTTGGGGGCTACACCTTC

clone_size: .
d_call: TRBD1
j_call: TRBJ1-5
v_call: TRBV19
cdr3_aa: CASSIGGTGSQPQHF
cdr3_nt: TGTGCCAGTAGTATAGGGGGGACAGGGTCCCAGCCCCAGCATTTT